Below are 13 T cell receptor beta chains sequenced from a single sample in a study of blood T cells in healthy people across ages. Next came a second PCR, run for 7 to 11 cycles, which used a sample-barcoded 5' primer along with a J-beta primer mix. Each CDR3 protein is one row after TCRdb ran MiXCR on the 5' RACE reads. Of some 1.4 million distinct CDR3 sequences detected, 42% appear once; the ten largest clones hold 7.9%. Sequencing was done on a sample of blood. The source of these receptors is a woman between 18 and 30 years old in good health.

J is TRBJ1-5 and V is TRBV28, with 9 bases lining up with TRBD1. Germline CDR1 is MDHEN and CDR2 is SYDVKM. V lost 10 bases, J lost 1 base, and 8 bases stayed unmatched. The CDR3 totals 15 residues. The DNA for the CDR3 is TGTGCCACGTCCACAGGGGGCAGGAGCAATCAGCCCCAGCATTTT. It encodes CATSTGGRSNQPQHF.

This chain links TRBV6-1 with TRBJ1-2; D remains unclear. CDR3 length: 17 residues. The V gene lost 0 bases and the J gene lost 1 base, with 15 bases spanning the gap. Germline values: CDR1 MNHNS, CDR2 SASEGT. The chain's CDR3 is CASSEAKVVGLNYGYTF. In DNA, the CDR3 is TGTGCCAGCAGTGAAGCCAAGGTCGTTGGGCTTAACTATGGCTACACCTTC.

The rearrangement links TRBV3-1 to TRBJ1-4; D may be TRBD1 (5 bases). The germline CDR1 and CDR2 sequences are LGHDT and YNNKEL (reference sequence). The V and J ends lost 4 bases and 8 bases respectively, with 11 bases between them. This CDR3 is built from 13 residues. CDR3 sequence: CASSLDRQEKLFF. The CDR3 DNA reads TGTGCCAGCAGCCTCGATAGACAGGAAAAACTGTTTTTT.

The chain couples TRBV9 to TRBJ2-2; D call uncertain. Germline CDR1 reads SGDLS; CDR2 reads YYNGEE. V lost 0 bases, J lost 1 base, and 10 bases lay in between. The CDR3 runs 16 residues. The CDR3 DNA reads TGTGCCAGCAGCGTAGTAAGCCAGATGAACACCGGGGAGCTGTTTTTT. Translation gives CASSVVSQMNTGELFF. The whole variable domain, filled in from reference TRBV9 and TRBJ2-2, reads DSGVTQTPKHLITATGQRVTLRCSPRSGDLSVYWYQQSLDQGLQFLIQYYNGEERAKGNILERFSAQQFPDLHSELNLSSLELGDSALYFCASSVVSQMNTGELFFGEGSRLTVL.

This clonotype was observed a handful of times. V is TRBV28 and J is TRBJ1-1, with a tentative D call TRBD1 (6 bases). Trimming removed 7 bases at V and 3 bases at J, with 15 bases between. The V gene's germline CDR1 is MDHEN and CDR2 SYDVKM. The CDR3 spans 14 residues. CDR3 region: CASTRRGADTEAFF. The CDR3 nucleotides are TGTGCCAGCACCCGCAGGGGCGCGGACACTGAAGCTTTCTTT.

This clonotype was seen more than once but under ten times. The J gene is TRBJ2-1, the V gene TRBV11-1; D gene ambiguous. The V end was cut by 7 bases, the J end by 3 bases, with 10 bases between. CDR3 length equals 13 residues. CDR1 and CDR2 from the germline V gene are SGHAT and FQDESV (reference sequence). The CDR3 region is CASTLRNYNEQFF. In DNA form, the CDR3 reads TGTGCCAGCACCCTTAGAAACTACAATGAGCAGTTCTTC.

The V gene is TRBV5-1, the J gene TRBJ1-1, with a possible D match to TRBD1 (6 bases). Germline V gene lookup returns CDR1 SGHRS and CDR2 YFSETQ. This CDR3 spans 13 amino acids. V gave up 5 bases and J gave up 0 bases, with 8 bases separating them. CDR3 in amino acids: CASRTGMNTEAFF. CDR3 in DNA: TGCGCCAGCAGGACAGGCATGAACACTGAAGCTTTCTTT.

The chain couples TRBV4-2 to TRBJ1-4; the D is unclear. Germline assignment: CDR1 LGHNA and CDR2 YNFKEQ. This CDR3 has 15 residues. The V gene lost 4 bases and the J gene lost 6 bases, with 15 bases spanning the gap. The CDR3 bases are TGTGCCAGCAGCCGGAAGCTGGATACCTATGAAAAACTGTTTTTT. Residues: CASSRKLDTYEKLFF.

In this sample, this clonotype turned up a few times. The chain couples TRBV10-3 to TRBJ2-7, with 8 nucleotides matching TRBD1. Germline V gene lookup returns CDR1 ENHRY and CDR2 SYGVKD. The length of the CDR3 is 13 residues. V was pared by 3 bases and J by 7 bases, with 5 bases of the junction left unmatched. The CDR3 coding sequence is TGTGCCATCAGTGACAGGGGACAGGCGGAGCAGTACTTC. This translates into CAISDRGQAEQYF.

The genes are TRBV12-3 or TRBV12-4 and TRBJ1-1; D call uncertain. V was shortened by 7 bases and J by 6 bases, with 12 bases between the two germline ends. The CDR3 sequence is 12 residues long. This CDR3 is CASTLMWAEAFF. The DNA for the CDR3 is TGTGCCAGCACCCTCATGTGGGCTGAAGCTTTCTTT.

In this sample, this clonotype turned up many times. The gene calls are TRBV4-1 and TRBJ2-3; 9 nucleotides agree with TRBD2. Germline lookup yields CDR1 MGHRA and CDR2 YSYEKL. The junction had 5 bases not matched to a gene; V was cut back by 3 bases and J by 4 bases. The CDR3 length is 15 residues. The DNA for the CDR3 is TGCGCCAGCAGCCACCACGGGACTAGCTCAGATACGCAGTATTTT. This translates into CASSHHGTSSDTQYF.

The gene calls are TRBV5-1 and TRBJ2-3; TRBD2 might be the D (6 bases). Germline V gene lookup returns CDR1 SGHRS and CDR2 YFSETQ. The ends were cut back, 5 bases at V and 7 bases at J, with 11 bases in the middle. This CDR3 has 12 residues. The CDR3 protein is CASRGGTNTQYF. The CDR3 DNA sequence: TGCGCCAGCAGGGGCGGGACCAATACGCAGTATTTT.

The chain uses TRBV12-3 or TRBV12-4 and TRBJ1-2; 7 bases are shared with TRBD1. This CDR3 spans 15 amino acids. V trimming: 3 bases; J trimming: 7 bases; junction bases outside the gene matches: 11. The CDR3 bases are TGTGCCAGCAGTTTGGATGGGGAGAGGGGGCTTGGCTACACCTTC. It translates to CASSLDGERGLGYTF.